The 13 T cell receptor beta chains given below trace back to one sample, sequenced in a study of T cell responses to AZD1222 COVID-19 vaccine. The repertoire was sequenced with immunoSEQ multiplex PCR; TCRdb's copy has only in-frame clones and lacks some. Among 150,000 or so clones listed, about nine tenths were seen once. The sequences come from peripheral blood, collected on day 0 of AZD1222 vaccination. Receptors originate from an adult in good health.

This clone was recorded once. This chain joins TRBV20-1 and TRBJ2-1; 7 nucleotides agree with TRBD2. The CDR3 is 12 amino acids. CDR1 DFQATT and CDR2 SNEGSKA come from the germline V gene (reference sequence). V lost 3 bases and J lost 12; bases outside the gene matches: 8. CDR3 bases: TGCAGTGCTAGTGGACGGGAGGAGGCGCAGTTCTTC. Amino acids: CSASGREEAQFF.

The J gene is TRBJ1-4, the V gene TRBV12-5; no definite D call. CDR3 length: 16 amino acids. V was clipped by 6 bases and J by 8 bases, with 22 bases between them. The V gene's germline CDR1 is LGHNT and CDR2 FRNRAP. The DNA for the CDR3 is TGTGCTAGTGGCCCCCCTGAGATCACTAACGGGGAAAAACTGTTTTTT. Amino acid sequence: CASGPPEITNGEKLFF.

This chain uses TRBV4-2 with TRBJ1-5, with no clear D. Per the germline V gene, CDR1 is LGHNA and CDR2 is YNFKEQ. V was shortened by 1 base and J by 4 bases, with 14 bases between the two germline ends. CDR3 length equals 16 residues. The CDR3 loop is CASSQGMNRINQPQHF. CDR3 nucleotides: TGTGCCAGCAGCCAAGGCATGAACCGAATTAATCAGCCCCAGCATTTT.

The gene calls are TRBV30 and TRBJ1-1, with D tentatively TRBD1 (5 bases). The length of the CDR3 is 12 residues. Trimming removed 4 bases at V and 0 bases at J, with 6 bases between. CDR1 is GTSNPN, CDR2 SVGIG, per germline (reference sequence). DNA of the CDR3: TGTGCCTGGACGGGGCTGAACACTGAAGCTTTCTTT. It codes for CAWTGLNTEAFF.

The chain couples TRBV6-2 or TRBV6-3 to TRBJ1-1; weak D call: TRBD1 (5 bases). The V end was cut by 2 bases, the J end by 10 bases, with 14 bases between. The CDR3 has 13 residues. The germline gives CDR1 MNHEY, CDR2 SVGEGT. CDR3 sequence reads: CASSYRGDRGAFF. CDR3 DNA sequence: TGTGCCAGCAGTTACCGGGGGGATCGAGGAGCTTTCTTT.

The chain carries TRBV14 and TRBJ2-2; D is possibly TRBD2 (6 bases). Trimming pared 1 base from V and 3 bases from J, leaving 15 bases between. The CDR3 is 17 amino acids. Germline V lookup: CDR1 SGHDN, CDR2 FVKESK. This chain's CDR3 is CASSQVLISGYTGELFF. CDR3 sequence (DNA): TGTGCCAGCAGCCAAGTTTTGATTAGCGGCTACACCGGGGAGCTGTTTTTT.

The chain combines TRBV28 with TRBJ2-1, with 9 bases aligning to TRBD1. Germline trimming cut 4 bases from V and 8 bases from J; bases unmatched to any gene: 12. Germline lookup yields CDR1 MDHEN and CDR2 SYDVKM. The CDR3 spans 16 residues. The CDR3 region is CASSSRDRAQEDEQFF. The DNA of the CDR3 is TGTGCCAGCAGTTCCCGGGACAGGGCCCAAGAGGATGAGCAGTTCTTC.

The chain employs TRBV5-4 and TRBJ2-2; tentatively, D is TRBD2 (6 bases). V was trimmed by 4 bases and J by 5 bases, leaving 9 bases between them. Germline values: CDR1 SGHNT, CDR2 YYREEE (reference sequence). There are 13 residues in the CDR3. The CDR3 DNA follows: TGTGCCAGCAGCCTGGGGACTACCGGGGAGCTGTTTTTT. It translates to CASSLGTTGELFF.

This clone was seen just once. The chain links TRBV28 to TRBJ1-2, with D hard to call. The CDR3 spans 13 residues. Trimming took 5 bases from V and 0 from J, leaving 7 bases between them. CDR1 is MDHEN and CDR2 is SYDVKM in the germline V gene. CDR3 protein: CASSPGTNYGYTF. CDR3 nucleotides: TGTGCCAGCAGTCCGGGAACTAACTATGGCTACACCTTC.

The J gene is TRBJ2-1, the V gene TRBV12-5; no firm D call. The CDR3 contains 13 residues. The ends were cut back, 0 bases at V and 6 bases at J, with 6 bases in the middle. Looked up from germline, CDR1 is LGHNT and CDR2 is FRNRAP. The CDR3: CASGLVAGNEQFF. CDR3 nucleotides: TGTGCTAGTGGTTTGGTAGCCGGCAATGAGCAGTTCTTC.

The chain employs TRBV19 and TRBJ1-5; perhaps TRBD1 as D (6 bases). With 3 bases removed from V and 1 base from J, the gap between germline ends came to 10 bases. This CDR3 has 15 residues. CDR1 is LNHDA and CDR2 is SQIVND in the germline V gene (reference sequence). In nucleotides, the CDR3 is TGTGCCAGTAGTATGTCGCAGGGGAGCAATCAGCCCCAGCATTTT. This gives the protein CASSMSQGSNQPQHF.

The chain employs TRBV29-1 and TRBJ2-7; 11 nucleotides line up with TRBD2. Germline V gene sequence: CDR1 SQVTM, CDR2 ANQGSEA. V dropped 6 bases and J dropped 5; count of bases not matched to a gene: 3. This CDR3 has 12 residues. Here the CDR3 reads CSVSTSGNEQYF. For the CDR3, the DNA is TGCAGCGTCTCGACTAGCGGGAACGAGCAGTACTTC.

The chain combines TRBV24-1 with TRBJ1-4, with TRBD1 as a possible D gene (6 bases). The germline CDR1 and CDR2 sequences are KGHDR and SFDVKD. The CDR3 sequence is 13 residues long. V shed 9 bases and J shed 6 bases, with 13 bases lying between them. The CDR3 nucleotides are TGTGCCACCCTACAGGGCGCTGATGAAAAACTGTTTTTT. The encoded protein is CATLQGADEKLFF.